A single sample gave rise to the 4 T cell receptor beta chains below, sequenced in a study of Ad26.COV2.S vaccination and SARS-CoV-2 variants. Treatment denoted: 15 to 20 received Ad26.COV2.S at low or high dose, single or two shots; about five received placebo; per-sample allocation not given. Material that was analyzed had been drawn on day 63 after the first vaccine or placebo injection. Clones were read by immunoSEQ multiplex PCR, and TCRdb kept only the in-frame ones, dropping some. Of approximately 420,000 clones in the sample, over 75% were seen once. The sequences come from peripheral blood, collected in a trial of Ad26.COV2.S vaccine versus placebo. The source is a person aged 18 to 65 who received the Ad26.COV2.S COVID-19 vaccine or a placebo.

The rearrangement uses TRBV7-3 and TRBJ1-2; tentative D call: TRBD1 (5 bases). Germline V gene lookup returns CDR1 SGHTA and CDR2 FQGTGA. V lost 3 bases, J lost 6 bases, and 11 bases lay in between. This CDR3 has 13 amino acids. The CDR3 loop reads CASSFRQLDGYTF. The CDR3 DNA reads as TGTGCCAGCAGCTTCAGACAGTTAGATGGCTACACCTTC.

In DNA, the CDR3 is TGCGCCAGCAGCCAAGGGCTGGGGGGGTACGAGACCCAGTACTTC. Encoded protein: CASSQGLGGYETQYF. The chain is built from TRBV4-1 and TRBJ2-5; 7 bases fit TRBD2. The length of the CDR3 is 15 residues. The germline V gene encodes CDR1 MGHRA and CDR2 YSYEKL. Unmatched junction bases numbered 7, after V lost 1 base and J lost 5 bases.

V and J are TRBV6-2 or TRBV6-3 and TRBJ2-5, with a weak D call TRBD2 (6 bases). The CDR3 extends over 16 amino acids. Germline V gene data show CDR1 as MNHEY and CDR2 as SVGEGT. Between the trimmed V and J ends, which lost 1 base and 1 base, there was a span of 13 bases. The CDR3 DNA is TGTGCCAGCAGTTACTTAGAGGGGAGGAGCCAAGAGACCCAGTACTTC. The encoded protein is CASSYLEGRSQETQYF.

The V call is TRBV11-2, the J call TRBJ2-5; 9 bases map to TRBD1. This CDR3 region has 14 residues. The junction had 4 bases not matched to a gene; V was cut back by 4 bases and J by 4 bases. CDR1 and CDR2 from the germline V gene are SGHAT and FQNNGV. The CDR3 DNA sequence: TGTGCCAGCAGCTCCGGGACAGGGCTAGAGACCCAGTACTTC. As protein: CASSSGTGLETQYF.